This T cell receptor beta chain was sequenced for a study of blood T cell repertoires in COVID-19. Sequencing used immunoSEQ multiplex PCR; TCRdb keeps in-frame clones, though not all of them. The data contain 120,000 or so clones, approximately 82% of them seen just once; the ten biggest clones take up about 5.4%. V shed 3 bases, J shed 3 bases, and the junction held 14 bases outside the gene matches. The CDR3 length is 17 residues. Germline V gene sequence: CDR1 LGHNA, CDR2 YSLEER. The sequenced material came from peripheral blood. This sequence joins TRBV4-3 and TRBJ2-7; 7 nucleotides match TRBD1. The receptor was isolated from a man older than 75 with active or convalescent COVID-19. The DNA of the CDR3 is TGCGCCAGCAGCCACTCCCTTGGGGCAGGGGGTTACTACGAGCAGTACTTC. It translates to CASSHSLGAGGYYEQYF.